The 32 T cell receptor beta chains in this list originate from one sample, sequenced in a study of blood T cell repertoires in COVID-19. Produced via immunoSEQ multiplex PCR; TCRdb's table is partial and in-frame only. The table records around 100,000 clones, about 90% of them present only once. The material sequenced was peripheral blood. These receptors came from a man aged 45-60 years with acute or convalescent COVID-19.

This chain connects TRBV19 to TRBJ1-1, with 9 bases fitting TRBD1. J gave up 3 bases and V 5 bases, and 4 bases lay outside the gene matches. CDR3 length equals 14 residues. The germline gives CDR1 LNHDA, CDR2 SQIVND (reference sequence). The DNA of the CDR3 is TGTGCCAGTAGTGGGGGACAGGGTCACACTGAAGCTTTCTTT. It is translated as CASSGGQGHTEAFF.

This clone was detected only once. The V gene is TRBV25-1, the J gene TRBJ1-1, with TRBD1 identical over 9 bases. The junction had 11 bases not matched to a gene; V was cut back by 5 bases and J by 7 bases. The CDR3 spans 15 residues. Germline CDR1 and CDR2: MGHDK and SYGVNS. Here the CDR3 reads CASSPLGQGQSEAFF. In DNA form, the CDR3 reads TGTGCCAGCAGTCCCCTGGGACAGGGTCAAAGTGAAGCTTTCTTT.

This clone was seen once. The chain couples TRBV7-9 to TRBJ1-5; no clear D gene. Between the trimmed V and J ends, which lost 7 bases and 2 bases, there was a span of 6 bases. The length of the CDR3 is 12 residues. The germline CDR1 and CDR2 sequences are SEHNR and FQNEAQ (reference sequence). CDR3 bases: TGTGCCAGCACCCAGGGCAATCAGCCCCAGCATTTT. Its translation: CASTQGNQPQHF.

The V gene is TRBV7-6, the J gene TRBJ2-3; D may be TRBD2 (6 bases). Deletions cut 4 bases from V and 2 bases from J, with 19 bases between. CDR3 length: 17 residues. CDR1 is SGHVS and CDR2 is FNYEAQ in the germline V gene. CDR3 amino acids: CASSSLPGLGNTDTQYF. For the CDR3, the DNA is TGTGCCAGCAGCTCCCTACCGGGACTCGGAAACACAGATACGCAGTATTTT. Full variable domain (remainder filled in from reference TRBV7-6 and TRBJ2-3): GAGVSQSPRYKVTKRGQDVALRCDPISGHVSLYWYRQALGQGPEFLTYFNYEAQQDKSGLPNDRFSAERPEGSISTLTIQRTEQRDSAMYRCASSSLPGLGNTDTQYFGPGTRLTVL.

The chain joins TRBV7-5 to TRBJ2-7; TRBD1, the D gene given by the table, was not confirmed from the DNA. TRBV7-5 is a listed pseudogene. The CDR3 length is 14 residues. The CDR3 region has the DNA TGTGTCAGAAGCTCCGGACAGCATTCCTACGAGCAGTACTTC. This encodes CVRSSGQHSYEQYF.

The chain carries TRBV5-4 and TRBJ1-2, with TRBD1 matching 11 bases. The trim removed 6 bases at V and 10 bases at J, leaving 11 bases unmatched. The CDR3 is made up of 14 amino acids. Germline V gene data show CDR1 as SGHNT and CDR2 as YYREEE (reference sequence). CDR3 nucleotides: TGTGCCAGCACCGCTCGGACAGGGGGCTTTTCCTACACCTTC. Translated: CASTARTGGFSYTF.

The CDR3 sequence is CASSKTGLEGYNYGYTF. The CDR3 DNA follows: TGTGCCAGTAGTAAGACAGGGCTGGAGGGCTATAACTATGGCTACACCTTC. The chain joins TRBV19 to TRBJ1-2; 7 nucleotides align to TRBD1. This CDR3 has 17 residues. Germline trimming cut 4 bases from V and 1 base from J; bases unmatched to any gene: 12. The V gene's germline CDR1 is LNHDA and CDR2 SQIVND (reference sequence).

The chain carries TRBV7-8 and TRBJ1-3; D gene unclear. V was clipped by 3 bases and J by 4 bases, with 16 bases between them. Germline values: CDR1 SGHVS, CDR2 FQNEAQ. The CDR3 covers 16 residues. The CDR3: CASSFNWSITGNTIYF. As DNA, the CDR3 is TGTGCCAGCAGCTTTAATTGGTCCATCACAGGAAACACCATATATTTT. Full variable domain (rest looked up from reference TRBV7-8 and TRBJ1-3): GAGVSQSPRYKVAKRGQDVALRCDPISGHVSLFWYQQALGQGPEFLTYFQNEAQLDKSGLPSDRFFAERPEGSVSTLKIQRTQQEDSAVYLCASSFNWSITGNTIYFGEGSWLTVV.

The chain joins TRBV5-4 to TRBJ2-1; perhaps TRBD1 as D (6 bases). The germline gives CDR1 SGHNT, CDR2 YYREEE (reference sequence). This CDR3 has 15 amino acids. V was clipped by 4 bases and J by 9 bases, with 20 bases between them. The CDR3 spells CASSPALGATGEQFF. The CDR3 nucleotides read TGTGCCAGCAGCCCGGCCTTGGGGGCTACGGGTGAGCAGTTCTTC.

The DNA of the CDR3 is TGTGCCAGCAGCCTGGGCCTTGTCGATGGCTACACCTTC. Its translation: CASSLGLVDGYTF. V gene TRBV12-3 or TRBV12-4 combines with J gene TRBJ1-2; D is uncertain. The CDR3 sequence is 13 residues long. Trimming took 6 bases from V and 6 from J, leaving 14 bases between them.

This clone was recorded only once. CDR3 protein: CASSQDPGAPYEQYF. The CDR3 DNA reads as TGTGCCAGCAGCCAGGATCCAGGGGCCCCCTACGAGCAGTACTTC. The rearrangement links TRBV4-2 to TRBJ2-7, with D perhaps TRBD1 (6 bases). V lost 3 bases, J lost 2 bases, and 14 bases lay in between. CDR3 length: 15 amino acids. The germline V gene has CDR1 LGHNA and CDR2 YNFKEQ.

This chain uses TRBV10-1 with TRBJ1-4; 10 bases align to TRBD1. Germline assignment: CDR1 WNHNN and CDR2 SYGVQD (reference sequence). This CDR3 region has 15 residues. J was trimmed by 7 bases and V by 3 bases; bases with no gene match: 5. The CDR3 protein is CASSDPGTGVEKLFF. CDR3 coding DNA: TGCGCCAGCAGTGACCCCGGGACAGGGGTTGAAAAACTGTTTTTT.

The chain recombines TRBV6-5 with TRBJ1-3; 7 nucleotides line up with TRBD1. The CDR3 totals 15 residues. Germline trimming cut 6 bases from V and 0 bases from J; bases unmatched to any gene: 5. Germline V gene lookup returns CDR1 MNHEY and CDR2 SVGAGI. CDR3 residues: CASRTGQNSGNTIYF. The CDR3 region has the DNA TGTGCCAGCAGAACGGGACAGAACTCTGGAAACACCATATATTTT.

The J gene is TRBJ2-1, the V gene TRBV20-1; maybe TRBD1 (5 bases). This CDR3 has 11 amino acids. V was clipped by 6 bases and J by 10 bases, with 13 bases between them. In germline, CDR1 is DFQATT, CDR2 SNEGSKA (reference sequence). The CDR3 sequence is CSAPRDVEQFF. The CDR3 coding sequence is TGCAGTGCCCCCAGGGATGTGGAGCAGTTCTTC.

The rearrangement uses TRBV3-1 (or the pseudogene TRBV3-2) and TRBJ1-1; 7 positions match TRBD1. Germline-derived CDR1 and CDR2 are LGHDT and YNNKEL (reference sequence). The CDR3 is made up of 16 amino acids. V shed 0 bases, J shed 2 bases, and the junction held 6 bases outside the gene matches. In nucleotides, the CDR3 is TGTGCCAGCAGCCAAGATAAGGGACAGATAAACACTGAAGCTTTCTTT. The encoded protein is CASSQDKGQINTEAFF.

This chain links TRBV4-1 with TRBJ2-5; 10 nucleotides match TRBD2. The CDR3 consists of 17 residues. The germline V gene has CDR1 MGHRA and CDR2 YSYEKL. With V trimmed by 3 bases and J by 5 bases, 12 bases remained unmatched. CDR3: CASSQAPSGGAWETQYF. In nucleotides, the CDR3 is TGCGCCAGCAGCCAGGCACCGAGCGGGGGGGCCTGGGAGACCCAGTACTTC.

This clone was observed once. The chain joins TRBV6-5 to TRBJ2-2; the match to TRBD2 covers 7 bases. The junction had 3 bases not matched to a gene; V was cut back by 5 bases and J by 6 bases. The CDR3 covers 13 residues. Per germline, CDR1 MNHEY and CDR2 SVGAGI. The CDR3 DNA sequence: TGTGCCAGCAGTCTACGGGGGGCCGGGGAGCTGTTTTTT. Its protein product is CASSLRGAGELFF.

The V and J genes are TRBV27 and TRBJ2-1, with 8 nucleotides matching TRBD2. The V segment lost 3 bases and the J segment 8 bases; nucleotides outside the gene matches: 9. The CDR3 totals 15 residues. Germline lookup yields CDR1 MNHEY and CDR2 SMNVEV (reference sequence). For the CDR3, the DNA is TGTGCCAGCAGTTTGCCCAGCGGGGGATTCGATGAGCAGTTCTTC. Translation: CASSLPSGGFDEQFF.

The genes are TRBV7-2 and TRBJ1-6, with TRBD1 identical over 7 bases. The CDR3 totals 16 residues. The germline V gene has CDR1 SGHTA and CDR2 FQGNSA. Losses at the gene ends were 1 base for V and 7 bases for J; bases not matched to a gene: 7. DNA for the CDR3: TGTGCCAGCAGCTTAGAGTCGAGGGGGCAGAATTCACCCCTCCACTTT. Translating gives CASSLESRGQNSPLHF.

The chain employs TRBV7-2 and TRBJ1-6; 10 positions agree with TRBD1. From germline, CDR1 is SGHTA and CDR2 FQGNSA. V trimming: 5 bases; J trimming: 10 bases; junction bases outside the gene matches: 8. CDR3 size: 15 residues. CDR3 coding DNA: TGTGCCAGCAGCACTCGACAGGGGGCGCGATCACCCCTCCACTTT. Translation: CASSTRQGARSPLHF.

V usage is TRBV10-2 and J usage is TRBJ2-1; 9 nucleotides agree with TRBD2. The CDR3 has 17 amino acids. The junction had 20 bases not matched to a gene; V was cut back by 7 bases and J by 10 bases. Germline V lookup: CDR1 WSHSY, CDR2 SAAADI. The CDR3 is CASIEVAGAPEPREQFF. CDR3 DNA sequence: TGCGCCAGCATTGAAGTAGCGGGGGCGCCTGAGCCCAGGGAGCAGTTCTTC.

This chain uses TRBV11-2 with TRBJ1-1, with 7 bases identical to TRBD1. CDR3 size: 15 residues. V lost 5 bases, J lost 1 base, and 7 bases stayed unmatched. Germline CDR1 and CDR2: SGHAT and FQNNGV. CDR3: CASSTNRTGNTEAFF. CDR3 bases: TGTGCCAGCAGCACGAACAGGACAGGGAACACTGAAGCTTTCTTT.

The V and J genes are TRBV5-1 and TRBJ1-1; TRBD1 agrees at 7 bases. CDR3 length: 15 amino acids. V lost 4 bases and J lost 4; bases outside the gene matches: 10. Germline V CDR1 and CDR2: SGHRS, YFSETQ. In nucleotides, the CDR3 is TGCGCCAGCAGCGTCCGGGGGACAGCGGGCACTGAAGCTTTCTTT. Its translation is CASSVRGTAGTEAFF.

The chain links TRBV2 to TRBJ1-2; D gene uncertain. V lost 6 bases, J lost 4 bases, and 12 bases lay in between. Germline values: CDR1 SNHLY, CDR2 FYNNEI. This CDR3 is 13 amino acids long. The CDR3 bases are TGTGCCAGCAGGGTAGATTTAGCCTATGGCTACACCTTC. It translates to CASRVDLAYGYTF.

V is TRBV12-3 or TRBV12-4 and J is TRBJ2-7, with TRBD1 identical over 8 bases. V was pared by 8 bases and J by 6 bases, with 9 bases of the junction left unmatched. CDR3 size: 13 residues. The CDR3 loop reads CASATGGWSEQYF. The CDR3 region has the DNA TGTGCCAGCGCAACAGGGGGATGGAGCGAGCAGTACTTC.

The V call is TRBV9, the J call TRBJ2-7, with D unresolved. Germline V gene sequence: CDR1 SGDLS, CDR2 YYNGEE. The CDR3 runs 14 residues. Trimming took 0 bases from V and 0 from J, leaving 7 bases between them. CDR3 coding DNA: TGTGCCAGCAGCGTAGTACCAGGCTCCTACGAGCAGTACTTC. This codes for CASSVVPGSYEQYF.

The chain recombines TRBV19 with TRBJ1-1; D remains ambiguous. Germline CDR1 LNHDA, CDR2 SQIVND (reference sequence). CDR3 length: 12 amino acids. The ends were cut back, 7 bases at V and 2 bases at J, with 8 bases in the middle. CDR3: CASTPGNTEAFF. In DNA form, the CDR3 reads TGTGCCAGTACCCCAGGTAACACTGAAGCTTTCTTT.

J is TRBJ2-7 and V is TRBV5-1, with 9 nucleotides matching TRBD1. The germline gives CDR1 SGHRS, CDR2 YFSETQ. The CDR3 is 16 amino acids. J was trimmed by 5 bases and V by 2 bases; bases with no gene match: 11. The DNA of the CDR3 is TGCGCCAGCAGCTTTTCTACCGGGACAGGGTCCCACGAGCAGTACTTC. Translation gives CASSFSTGTGSHEQYF.

This chain joins TRBV5-6 and TRBJ2-1, with 12 positions matching TRBD2. In germline, CDR1 is SGHDT, CDR2 YYEEEE. CDR3 length: 15 residues. The V segment lost 0 bases and the J segment 12 bases; nucleotides outside the gene matches: 7. The CDR3 region is CASSLVSSGGAGQFF. For the CDR3, the DNA is TGTGCCAGCAGCTTGGTGTCTAGCGGGGGGGCCGGGCAGTTCTTC.

The V gene is TRBV2, the J gene TRBJ2-7; the match to TRBD1 covers 7 bases. Germline trimming cut 8 bases from V and 3 bases from J; bases unmatched to any gene: 4. Per germline, CDR1 SNHLY and CDR2 FYNNEI. The CDR3 has 12 amino acids. As DNA, the CDR3 is TGTGCCAGCCGGGACAGTTTCTACGAGCAGTACTTC. Protein: CASRDSFYEQYF.

This chain uses TRBV19 with TRBJ2-7, with D maybe TRBD1 (6 bases). V dropped 4 bases and J dropped 0 bases, with 13 bases sitting between them. The CDR3 sequence is 15 residues long. Germline V gene sequence: CDR1 LNHDA, CDR2 SQIVND (reference sequence). This CDR3 reads CASSSGTGSSYEQYF. For the CDR3, the DNA is TGTGCCAGTAGTAGCGGTACAGGGAGCTCCTACGAGCAGTACTTC.

The chain is built from TRBV6-5 and TRBJ1-6; D is undetermined. CDR3 size: 14 residues. Between the trimmed V and J ends, which lost 2 bases and 6 bases, there was a span of 8 bases. Germline loops: CDR1 MNHEY, CDR2 SVGAGI. CDR3 DNA: TGTGCCAGCAGTTACGAAGGCGGTAATTCACCCCTCCACTTT. This translates into CASSYEGGNSPLHF.